The clone carrying this TCR beta chain was found once. No antigen is known for it. The data were taken from a study of T cell repertoires in cytomegalovirus infection. Looking at the study overall: Well-studied HLA-B-restricted epitopes and recently identified HLA-C-restricted epitopes of CMV were both used in the study. CMV infection plus the matching HLA type was flagged by public TCR beta signatures. Study results and caveats: Individuals carrying CMV plus the relevant HLA were identified by cumulative frequency of public TCR beta families. What dominated the ex vivo response were HLA-C-restricted CMV-specific TCR beta clonotypes.

In germline, CDR1 is SGHTS, CDR2 YDEGEE. The V gene lost 3 bases and the J gene lost 5 bases, with 12 bases spanning the gap. The CDR3 is 14 residues long. TCRdb reprocessed the reads via MiXCR and lists one record per CDR3 protein. The sample lists nearly 700,000 distinct CDR3 sequences, approximately 33% occurring once. The sequence was obtained from a human donor in good health (CMV status not recorded). Some clones in this sample may be carry-over from other donors' samples. The sample was cultured PBMCs, taken from culture after CMV antigen stimulation. V is TRBV5-8 and J is TRBJ1-5, with D hard to call. CDR3 sequence (DNA): TGTGCCAGCAGCTCCCGTGGCGGATATCAGCCCCAGCATTTT. As protein: CASSSRGGYQPQHF.